This TCR beta chain was identified in a study of technical replicates of blood from several donors. V was pared by 0 bases and J by 9 bases, with 12 bases between. Germline lookup yields CDR1 SGHTA and CDR2 FQGNSA. The CDR3 sequence is 14 residues long. Method: immunoSEQ multiplex PCR; TCRdb's copy keeps in-frame clones and lacks some. The repertoire holds approximately 17,000 clones, with 86% as singletons. This TCR came from a human donor in good health. The material sequenced was PBMCs. The rearrangement uses TRBV7-2 and TRBJ1-5; D possibly corresponds to TRBD1 (5 bases). The CDR3 region has the DNA TGTGCCAGCAGCTTAGCCCAGTCCGGGGGGCCCCAGCATTTT. Protein sequence: CASSLAQSGGPQHF.